This record concerns one T cell receptor beta chain sequence. Generated by immunoSEQ multiplex PCR, the TCRdb table keeps only in-frame clones and is missing some. Seen here are under 250,000 clones, roughly 88% observed once, and the top ten hold over 10%. The CDR3 sequence is 13 residues long. Germline values: CDR1 MDHEN, CDR2 SYDVKM. V was trimmed by 8 bases and J by 9 bases, leaving 14 bases between them. The sample is drawn from a study of blood T cell repertoires in COVID-19. The clonotype originates from a human donor in a cohort sampled during active COVID-19. Sample: peripheral blood. The V and J genes are TRBV28 and TRBJ1-6, with D hard to call. Here the CDR3 reads CASFGRGRSPLHF. The CDR3 nucleotides read TGTGCCAGCTTCGGTCGCGGTCGTTCACCCCTCCACTTT.